These 30 T cell receptor beta chains were all obtained from the same sample, sequenced in a study of cytomegalovirus exposure and HLA in healthy donors. Primers: 60 Vbeta forward and 13 Jbeta reverse. Only in-frame clones appear in the TCRdb table, and some are missing; sequencing was by immunoSEQ multiplex PCR. The sample records 100,000 to 150,000 clones, roughly 75% being singletons. The sample taken for sequencing was PBMCs. Every receptor here comes from a man aged 25 to 45 in good health and CMV-seropositive.

The V and J genes are TRBV6-6 and TRBJ2-7; no definite D call. Trimming removed 0 bases at V and 0 bases at J, with 9 bases between. The CDR3 sequence is 15 residues long. The V gene's germline CDR1 is MNHNY and CDR2 SVGAGI (reference sequence). This chain's CDR3 is CASSYSFGSSYEQYF. The CDR3 DNA follows: TGTGCCAGCAGTTACTCGTTCGGGTCCTCCTACGAGCAGTACTTC.

The chain carries TRBV19 and TRBJ1-3, with a tentative D call TRBD1 (5 bases). CDR1 and CDR2 from the germline V gene are LNHDA and SQIVND (reference sequence). The CDR3 is 18 amino acids. Trimming shortened V by 6 bases and J by 0 bases, and 21 bases separated the two germline ends. The CDR3 sequence is CASSSRDFSSYSGNTIYF. The CDR3, as DNA: TGTGCCAGTAGCTCCCGGGACTTCTCTTCCTACTCTGGAAACACCATATATTTT.

The genes are TRBV9 and TRBJ1-2; the D gene is possibly TRBD1 (6 bases). The germline CDR1 and CDR2 sequences are SGDLS and YYNGEE. V gave up 7 bases and J gave up 0 bases, with 13 bases separating them. The CDR3 is 14 residues long. The CDR3 DNA follows: TGTGCCAGCGGTTCAGGGGTCTCTAACTATGGCTACACCTTC. Translated: CASGSGVSNYGYTF.

V gene TRBV7-9 combines with J gene TRBJ2-7, with D perhaps TRBD2 (5 bases). Deletions cut 5 bases from V and 2 bases from J, with 13 bases between. There are 14 residues in the CDR3. Per the germline V gene, CDR1 is SEHNR and CDR2 is FQNEAQ (reference sequence). CDR3: CASSPSGVTYEQYF. The CDR3 DNA sequence: TGTGCCAGCAGCCCTTCCGGGGTTACCTACGAGCAGTACTTC.

The chain uses TRBV19 and TRBJ2-7; 7 positions agree with TRBD2. Germline values: CDR1 LNHDA, CDR2 SQIVND (reference sequence). J gave up 4 bases and V 5 bases, and 5 bases lay outside the gene matches. CDR3 length: 13 amino acids. CDR3 loop: CASSRGREYEQYF. The CDR3 DNA reads as TGTGCCAGTAGTCGAGGGAGGGAGTACGAGCAGTACTTC.

The V call is TRBV4-2, the J call TRBJ2-2, with TRBD2 as a possible D gene (6 bases). Trimming removed 1 base at V and 7 bases at J, with 22 bases between. Germline V gene lookup returns CDR1 LGHNA and CDR2 YNFKEQ. This CDR3 is 18 amino acids long. CDR3 in DNA: TGTGCCAGCAGCCAAGCTGTCTCTAGCGCAAAAGGTGGCGGGGAGCTGTTTTTT. Encoded protein: CASSQAVSSAKGGGELFF.

This chain links TRBV11-2 with TRBJ2-7, with 8 bases identical to TRBD2. In germline, CDR1 is SGHAT, CDR2 FQNNGV. The CDR3 totals 18 residues. The junction had 16 bases not matched to a gene; V was cut back by 2 bases and J by 4 bases. The CDR3 loop reads CASSLIKSSSGRNYEQYF. The CDR3 nucleotides are TGTGCCAGCAGCTTAATAAAGTCATCAAGCGGGAGAAATTACGAGCAGTACTTC.

The V and J genes are TRBV6-4 and TRBJ1-1, with 8 positions matching TRBD1. The J segment lost 3 bases and the V segment lost 0 bases, leaving 0 bases of the junction unmatched. The germline gives CDR1 MRHNA, CDR2 SNTAGT. The CDR3 contains 14 residues. CDR3 protein: CASSDSDRDTEAFF. Written as DNA, the CDR3 is TGTGCCAGCAGTGACTCGGACAGGGACACTGAAGCTTTCTTT.

The gene calls are TRBV28 and TRBJ1-4; no reliable D call. The CDR3 totals 13 residues. Germline CDR1 MDHEN, CDR2 SYDVKM. The ends were cut back, 6 bases at V and 4 bases at J, with 9 bases in the middle. CDR3 sequence reads: CASRGSLNEKLFF. CDR3 bases: TGTGCCAGCAGGGGCAGCCTTAATGAAAAACTGTTTTTT.

This clone was seen a handful of times. The chain has TRBV5-6 and TRBJ1-1, with 9 nucleotides matching TRBD1. This CDR3 spans 15 amino acids. Trimming cost V 2 bases and J 3 bases; bases outside gene matches: 5. Germline V lookup: CDR1 SGHDT, CDR2 YYEEEE. This CDR3 is CASSFYRGLDTEAFF. The CDR3 nucleotides are TGTGCCAGCAGCTTTTACAGGGGGCTGGACACTGAAGCTTTCTTT. Based on the CDR3 plus reference TRBV5-6 and TRBJ1-1, the full variable domain is DAGVTQSPTHLIKTRGQQVTLRCSPKSGHDTVSWYQQALGQGPQFIFQYYEEEERQRGNFPDRFSGHQFPNYSSELNVNALLLGDSALYLCASSFYRGLDTEAFFGQGTRLTVV.

The chain uses TRBV27 and TRBJ2-7; maybe TRBD1 (5 bases). Between the trimmed V and J ends, which lost 2 bases and 3 bases, there was a span of 11 bases. The CDR3 extends over 14 amino acids. Germline-derived CDR1 and CDR2 are MNHEY and SMNVEV (reference sequence). The CDR3 spells CASSLSAGNYEQYF. The CDR3 coding sequence is TGTGCCAGCAGTTTAAGCGCAGGGAACTACGAGCAGTACTTC.

This clone has a single count. The chain uses TRBV19 and TRBJ2-1; D gene unclear. The CDR3 extends over 13 amino acids. Germline loops: CDR1 LNHDA, CDR2 SQIVND (reference sequence). Trimming left V 1 base short and J 9 bases short, with 10 bases between. CDR3 amino acids: CASSIVGVLEQFF. The CDR3 region has the DNA TGTGCCAGTAGTATAGTTGGAGTTCTTGAGCAGTTCTTC.

The chain combines TRBV7-9 with TRBJ2-3; the D gene is possibly TRBD1 (5 bases). This CDR3 contains 16 residues. Trimming left V 2 bases short and J 2 bases short, with 14 bases between. CDR1 is SEHNR, CDR2 FQNEAQ, per germline (reference sequence). CDR3 in amino acids: CASSLKGAGPTDTQYF. The CDR3, as DNA: TGTGCCAGCAGCTTAAAAGGGGCAGGGCCCACAGATACGCAGTATTTT. Combining the CDR3 with reference TRBV7-9 and TRBJ2-3 gives the whole variable domain DTGVSQNPRHKITKRGQNVTFRCDPISEHNRLYWYRQTLGQGPEFLTYFQNEAQLEKSRLLSDRFSAERPKGSFSTLEIQRTEQGDSAMYLCASSLKGAGPTDTQYFGPGTRLTVL.

The chain combines TRBV7-9 with TRBJ2-3; 8 positions match TRBD2. Trimming removed 1 base from V and 2 bases from J; junction bases left unmatched: 5. This CDR3 is built from 16 residues. CDR1 and CDR2 from the germline V gene are SEHNR and FQNEAQ (reference sequence). The CDR3 is CASSLGVSGNTDTQYF. The DNA for the CDR3 is TGTGCCAGCAGCTTAGGGGTTAGCGGGAACACAGATACGCAGTATTTT.

CDR3: CASSGRASYEQYF. CDR3 nucleotide sequence: TGTGCCAGCAGCGGCAGGGCCTCCTACGAGCAGTACTTC. The V and J genes are TRBV5-4 and TRBJ2-7, with D tentatively TRBD1 (5 bases). The V end was cut by 4 bases, the J end by 0 bases, with 8 bases between. Germline CDR1 reads SGHNT; CDR2 reads YYREEE (reference sequence). The CDR3 is made up of 13 amino acids.

The chain is built from TRBV19 and TRBJ1-5; TRBD1 is a possible D gene (5 bases). The V gene's germline CDR1 is LNHDA and CDR2 SQIVND (reference sequence). Trimming left V 4 bases short and J 7 bases short, with 17 bases between. The CDR3 consists of 15 residues. The CDR3 loop is CASSKGRTTQQPQHF. Here the CDR3 DNA reads TGTGCCAGTAGTAAGGGGCGCACAACGCAACAGCCCCAGCATTTT.

The chain uses TRBV21-1 and TRBJ2-7; the table's D call, TRBD2, was not checked against the DNA. TRBV21-1 represents a pseudogene. The CDR3 consists of 17 residues. CDR3 sequence reads: CASSRLGLAGGSYEQYF. The CDR3 DNA is TGTGCCAGCAGCAGATTGGGACTAGCGGGAGGGTCCTACGAGCAGTACTTC.

V and J are TRBV7-2 and TRBJ2-7, with 7 bases that match TRBD2. Germline V gene sequence: CDR1 SGHTA, CDR2 FQGNSA. This CDR3 comprises 14 residues. The junction had 7 bases not matched to a gene; V was cut back by 5 bases and J by 3 bases. The CDR3 loop reads CASSGASGNYEQYF. Written as DNA, the CDR3 is TGTGCCAGCAGCGGAGCCAGCGGGAACTACGAGCAGTACTTC.

V and J are TRBV29-1 and TRBJ2-1, with 13 bases identical to TRBD2. The CDR3 has 14 residues. Germline CDR1 SQVTM, CDR2 ANQGSEA. This CDR3 is CRMGLAGRRKEQFF. For the CDR3, the DNA is TGCAGGATGGGACTAGCGGGAAGGAGAAAAGAGCAGTTCTTC.

This clone was detected only once. The chain uses TRBV19 and TRBJ2-7; no clear D. V lost 5 bases to trimming and J lost 3 bases, with 11 bases between them. The CDR3 is 13 residues long. From germline, CDR1 is LNHDA and CDR2 SQIVND (reference sequence). The CDR3: CASSAARDYEQYF. CDR3 in DNA: TGTGCCAGTAGTGCCGCTAGAGACTACGAGCAGTACTTC.

The rearrangement links TRBV28 to TRBJ1-5; D gene uncertain. Per the germline V gene, CDR1 is MDHEN and CDR2 is SYDVKM. Trimming cost V 5 bases and J 3 bases, with 20 bases left between them. The CDR3 is made up of 17 amino acids. This CDR3 reads CASSTPLGSSHNQPQHF. The CDR3 nucleotides are TGTGCCAGCAGTACCCCCCTCGGGAGTAGCCACAATCAGCCCCAGCATTTT.

V usage is TRBV9 and J usage is TRBJ2-1; 10 positions match TRBD2. CDR1 SGDLS and CDR2 YYNGEE come from the germline V gene. V trimming: 3 bases; J trimming: 4 bases; junction bases outside the gene matches: 4. The CDR3 contains 15 residues. Written as DNA, the CDR3 is TGTGCCAGCAGCGCCGGGACTAGCGCTTACAATGAGCAGTTCTTC. Translated: CASSAGTSAYNEQFF.

The CDR3 reads CAWKKGHTNTEAFF. The CDR3 DNA reads as TGTGCCTGGAAAAAGGGACATACGAACACTGAAGCTTTCTTT. The chain links TRBV30 to TRBJ1-1, with a tentative D call TRBD1 (6 bases). This CDR3 region has 14 residues. Germline CDR1 reads GTSNPN; CDR2 reads SVGIG (reference sequence). V shed 4 bases and J shed 1 base, with 13 bases lying between them.

This chain uses TRBV27 with TRBJ1-1; 8 positions match TRBD1. CDR1 is MNHEY and CDR2 is SMNVEV in the germline V gene (reference sequence). The junction had 7 bases not matched to a gene; V was cut back by 4 bases and J by 3 bases. The CDR3 has 15 residues. DNA of the CDR3: TGTGCCAGCAGTTCACCCGAGACAGGGGACACTGAAGCTTTCTTT. It encodes CASSSPETGDTEAFF.

The chain has TRBV5-5 and TRBJ1-5, with D perhaps TRBD1 (6 bases). CDR1 is SGHKS, CDR2 YYEKEE, per germline (reference sequence). Trimming removed 3 bases from V and 0 bases from J, with 16 bases in between. The CDR3 covers 17 residues. This CDR3 reads CASSSSGTRYSNQPQHF. As DNA, the CDR3 is TGTGCCAGCAGCTCATCCGGGACACGATATAGCAATCAGCCCCAGCATTTT. Full variable domain (missing parts from reference TRBV5-5 and TRBJ1-5): DAGVTQSPTHLIKTRGQQVTLRCSPISGHKSVSWYQQVLGQGPQFIFQYYEKEERGRGNFPDRFSARQFPNYSSELNVNALLLGDSALYLCASSSSGTRYSNQPQHFGDGTRLSIL.

This clone was counted once. V and J are TRBV5-1 and TRBJ1-2; TRBD1 matches at 10 bases. The length of the CDR3 is 15 residues. V dropped 1 base and J dropped 6; count of bases not matched to a gene: 6. Germline loops: CDR1 SGHRS, CDR2 YFSETQ. DNA of the CDR3: TGCGCCAGCAGCTTGACTTCAGGGACAGGGGATGGCTACACCTTC. This codes for CASSLTSGTGDGYTF.

This clone was seen only once. This chain connects TRBV30 to TRBJ2-7, with D perhaps TRBD2 (5 bases). Germline CDR1 reads GTSNPN; CDR2 reads SVGIG (reference sequence). Trimming removed 8 bases at V and 6 bases at J, with 17 bases between. The CDR3 spans 12 residues. The CDR3, as DNA: TGTGCCGGTAGTATACTAGAAGTCGAGCAGTACTTC. It specifies CAGSILEVEQYF.

The chain joins TRBV6-1 to TRBJ2-7; a possible D gene is TRBD2 (6 bases). This CDR3 is built from 15 residues. Germline V CDR1 and CDR2: MNHNS, SASEGT. Trimming cost V 5 bases and J 0 bases, with 14 bases left between them. CDR3 in DNA: TGTGCCAGCAGTTCCCGGGAGTTTCCCTCCTACGAGCAGTACTTC. Protein sequence: CASSSREFPSYEQYF.

This chain links TRBV30 with TRBJ1-2; 7 bases line up with TRBD1. V shed 1 base, J shed 8 bases, and the junction held 1 base outside the gene matches. This CDR3 comprises 11 residues. Germline lookup yields CDR1 GTSNPN and CDR2 SVGIG (reference sequence). This CDR3 is CAWSAGQGYTF. Written as DNA, the CDR3 is TGTGCCTGGAGTGCGGGACAGGGCTACACCTTC.

This chain links TRBV4-1 with TRBJ2-1; D is ambiguous. The CDR3 loop spans 14 amino acids. Germline lookup yields CDR1 MGHRA and CDR2 YSYEKL. V dropped 3 bases and J dropped 6 bases, with 12 bases sitting between them. CDR3 loop: CASSHPPVGNEQFF. The CDR3 DNA follows: TGCGCCAGCAGCCACCCCCCCGTCGGCAATGAGCAGTTCTTC.